These 25 T cell receptor beta chains originate from one sample sequenced in a study of T cell responses to AZD1222 COVID-19 vaccine. TCRdb's copy holds only in-frame clones and misses some; the assay was immunoSEQ multiplex PCR. Here the sample spans fewer than 150,000 clones, over 85% being singletons. The starting material was peripheral blood, obtained 28 days after the second AZD1222 dose. Receptors were obtained from an adult who received the AZD1222 COVID-19 vaccine.

The CDR3 protein is CASSSATYWDTEAFF. The CDR3 DNA reads as TGTGCCAGCAGCTCGGCGACATACTGGGACACTGAAGCTTTCTTT. The chain joins TRBV11-3 to TRBJ1-1; D not certain. CDR3 size: 15 residues. Germline-derived CDR1 and CDR2 are SGHNT and YENEEA. Trimming took off 4 bases at V and 3 bases at J, with 15 bases between the two ends.

The chain uses TRBV28 and TRBJ2-7; 12 bases align to TRBD2. This CDR3 is built from 15 residues. Germline CDR1 is MDHEN and CDR2 is SYDVKM. The junction had 0 bases not matched to a gene; V was cut back by 3 bases and J by 0 bases. CDR3 protein: CASSLTSGGSYEQYF. The CDR3 bases are TGTGCCAGCAGTTTGACTAGCGGGGGCTCCTACGAGCAGTACTTC.

The chain couples TRBV11-2 to TRBJ1-1; D remains ambiguous. Trimming removed 2 bases from V and 5 bases from J, with 15 bases in between. The V gene's germline CDR1 is SGHAT and CDR2 FQNNGV. CDR3 length: 15 amino acids. CDR3 DNA: TGTGCCAGCAGCTTACTCAGCCCCCGGAGGACTGAAGCTTTCTTT. Residues: CASSLLSPRRTEAFF. The entire variable domain, with the rest obtained from reference TRBV11-2 and TRBJ1-1, is as follows: EAGVAQSPRYKIIEKRQSVAFWCNPISGHATLYWYQQILGQGPKLLIQFQNNGVVDDSQLPKDRFSAERLKGVDSTLKIQPAKLEDSAVYLCASSLLSPRRTEAFFGQGTRLTVV.

The rearrangement links TRBV28 to TRBJ2-7, with D maybe TRBD1 (6 bases). CDR1 is MDHEN, CDR2 SYDVKM, per germline. The CDR3 has 12 residues. V was shortened by 5 bases and J by 4 bases, with 9 bases between the two germline ends. DNA for the CDR3: TGTGCCAGCAGTAGGACAGAGTACGAGCAGTACTTC. Its protein is CASSRTEYEQYF. The full variable domain, with the rest looked up from reference TRBV28 and TRBJ2-7, is DVKVTQSSRYLVKRTGEKVFLECVQDMDHENMFWYRQDPGLGLRLIYFSYDVKMKEKGDIPEGYSVSREKKERFSLILESASTNQTSMYLCASSRTEYEQYFGPGTRLTVT.

V is TRBV30 and J is TRBJ1-5, with D hard to call. Trimming took off 3 bases at V and 5 bases at J, with 8 bases between the two ends. The germline V gene has CDR1 GTSNPN and CDR2 SVGIG (reference sequence). The CDR3 has 12 amino acids. CDR3 protein: CAWSHSDQPQHF. In nucleotides, the CDR3 is TGTGCCTGGAGCCACAGCGATCAGCCCCAGCATTTT.

This sequence joins TRBV3-1 (or the pseudogene TRBV3-2) and TRBJ2-1; D gene uncertain. Trimming removed 0 bases at V and 8 bases at J, with 8 bases between. The germline gives CDR1 LGHDT, CDR2 YNNKEL (reference sequence). This CDR3 region has 13 residues. In DNA form, the CDR3 reads TGTGCCAGCAGCCAAGAAGGTAGGGATGAGCAGTTCTTC. Translating it yields CASSQEGRDEQFF.

V gene TRBV6-1 combines with J gene TRBJ1-5; 8 bases line up with TRBD1. Germline assignment: CDR1 MNHNS and CDR2 SASEGT. This CDR3 has 14 residues. V lost 2 bases, J lost 7 bases, and 4 bases stayed unmatched. The CDR3 is CASSEPQGAQPQHF. In DNA, the CDR3 is TGTGCCAGCAGTGAACCCCAGGGGGCACAGCCCCAGCATTTT.

The rearrangement links TRBV13 to TRBJ1-1; 9 positions match TRBD1. V shed 4 bases and J 4 bases; nucleotides not matched to a gene: 7. This CDR3 has 15 residues. Germline CDR1 reads PRHDT; CDR2 reads FYEKMQ (reference sequence). CDR3 amino acids: CASSWTGDGGTEAFF. CDR3 nucleotide sequence: TGTGCCAGCAGCTGGACAGGGGATGGCGGCACTGAAGCTTTCTTT.

The V gene is TRBV19, the J gene TRBJ2-1; no clear D. Germline CDR1 and CDR2: LNHDA and SQIVND (reference sequence). The CDR3 contains 15 residues. Trimming stripped 4 bases from V and 7 bases from J, with 17 bases between. The CDR3 sequence: CASSTFDLRSNEQFF. Here the CDR3 DNA reads TGTGCCAGTAGTACCTTCGACCTTCGGTCGAATGAGCAGTTCTTC.

The J gene is TRBJ1-2, the V gene TRBV27, with D possibly TRBD1 on 5 matching bases. The CDR3 is made up of 16 amino acids. Germline V gene data show CDR1 as MNHEY and CDR2 as SMNVEV (reference sequence). The germline V and J ends were trimmed by 1 base and 7 bases, with 19 bases remaining between them. The CDR3 sequence: CASSLLASGGGSGYTF. For the CDR3, the DNA is TGTGCCAGCAGTTTATTGGCCTCCGGGGGAGGTAGTGGCTACACCTTC.

The chain is built from TRBV3-1 (or the pseudogene TRBV3-2) and TRBJ2-1, with TRBD2 as a possible D gene (5 bases). The CDR3 is 14 amino acids. Trimming stripped 0 bases from V and 6 bases from J, with 9 bases between. The V gene's germline CDR1 is LGHDT and CDR2 YNNKEL (reference sequence). CDR3 DNA: TGTGCCAGCAGCCAAGATAATGGAGGCAATGAGCAGTTCTTC. Protein sequence: CASSQDNGGNEQFF.

The chain carries TRBV5-6 and TRBJ1-5; 11 bases agree with TRBD1. This CDR3 is built from 15 residues. The V segment lost 3 bases and the J segment 5 bases; nucleotides outside the gene matches: 4. Germline lookup yields CDR1 SGHDT and CDR2 YYEEEE. The CDR3 nucleotides are TGTGCCAGCAGCTCCCCGGGACAGGGGGATCAGCCCCAGCATTTT. As protein: CASSSPGQGDQPQHF.

For this clone: A read error may account for a junction end that differs from germline. The CDR3 region is CASTRGEAYEQYF. In nucleotides, the CDR3 is TGTGCGAGCACTCGGGGGGAGGCCTACGAGCAGTACTTC. The chain links TRBV11-3 to TRBJ2-7, with TRBD2 matching 7 bases. CDR1 SGHNT and CDR2 YENEEA come from the germline V gene. CDR3 length: 13 residues.

The rearrangement links TRBV7-3 to TRBJ2-3; D is undetermined. The CDR3 is made up of 14 amino acids. Germline CDR1 is SGHTA and CDR2 is FQGTGA. Trimming took 5 bases from V and 0 from J, leaving 9 bases between them. CDR3 sequence reads: CASSITDSTDTQYF. The CDR3 coding sequence is TGTGCCAGCAGCATCACAGATAGCACAGATACGCAGTATTTT.

The chain links TRBV18 to TRBJ2-3; possible D gene TRBD2, 6 bases. V dropped 3 bases and J dropped 3 bases, with 10 bases sitting between them. CDR1 KGHSH and CDR2 LQKENI come from the germline V gene. CDR3 length: 14 residues. As DNA, the CDR3 is TGTGCCAGCTCACCTCTTGGGGGGACAGATACGCAGTATTTT. Translated: CASSPLGGTDTQYF.

The chain employs TRBV5-1 and TRBJ1-1; maybe TRBD1 (6 bases). Germline CDR1 is SGHRS and CDR2 is YFSETQ. This CDR3 spans 14 amino acids. Trimming removed 2 bases at V and 4 bases at J, with 12 bases between. In nucleotides, the CDR3 is TGCGCCAGCAGCTTATCAGGGGTGTCCACTGAAGCTTTCTTT. Its protein is CASSLSGVSTEAFF.

The rearrangement links TRBV19 to TRBJ1-1, with D possibly TRBD1 on 5 matching bases. The V and J ends lost 8 bases and 5 bases respectively, with 15 bases between them. This CDR3 spans 13 amino acids. The V gene's germline CDR1 is LNHDA and CDR2 SQIVND (reference sequence). CDR3 coding DNA: TGTGCCAGTCGACTCCAGGGTCAGACTGAAGCTTTCTTT. Protein: CASRLQGQTEAFF.

This clone was seen a single time. This chain joins TRBV6-6 and TRBJ1-2; a possible D gene is TRBD1 (6 bases). The germline V gene encodes CDR1 MNHNY and CDR2 SVGAGI (reference sequence). The CDR3 contains 18 residues. V lost 5 bases and J lost 5, with 27 bases in between. CDR3 bases: TGTGCCAGCAGTCTTTGGGGGCAGGGGACCGGGTTGGGATATGGCTACACCTTC. As protein: CASSLWGQGTGLGYGYTF.

This rearrangement joins TRBV28 to TRBJ1-5; D perhaps matches TRBD1 (5 bases). Germline V lookup: CDR1 MDHEN, CDR2 SYDVKM. Trimming removed 3 bases at V and 7 bases at J, with 13 bases between. This CDR3 is built from 14 residues. The CDR3 here is CASSFFQGDQPQHF. In DNA, the CDR3 is TGTGCCAGCAGTTTTTTTCAGGGCGACCAGCCCCAGCATTTT.

The chain employs TRBV9 and TRBJ2-7; perhaps TRBD2 as D (7 bases). V gave up 3 bases and J gave up 6 bases, with 10 bases separating them. CDR3 size: 12 residues. Germline lookup yields CDR1 SGDLS and CDR2 YYNGEE. CDR3 sequence: CASSEGGREQYF. The CDR3 coding sequence is TGTGCCAGCAGCGAGGGGGGGCGCGAGCAGTACTTC.

The chain carries TRBV28 and TRBJ1-3; possible D gene TRBD1, 6 bases. CDR3 length: 13 amino acids. Trimming removed 2 bases from V and 5 bases from J, with 7 bases in between. CDR1 is MDHEN and CDR2 is SYDVKM in the germline V gene. Written as DNA, the CDR3 is TGTGCCAGCAGTTTAGGGGGGCGAAACACCATATATTTT. Protein: CASSLGGRNTIYF. Together with reference TRBV28 and TRBJ1-3, the CDR3 gives the full variable domain: DVKVTQSSRYLVKRTGEKVFLECVQDMDHENMFWYRQDPGLGLRLIYFSYDVKMKEKGDIPEGYSVSREKKERFSLILESASTNQTSMYLCASSLGGRNTIYFGEGSWLTVV.

The chain recombines TRBV11-2 with TRBJ1-2; D is undetermined. Germline assignment: CDR1 SGHAT and CDR2 FQNNGV. Trimming pared 1 base from V and 6 bases from J, leaving 9 bases between. The CDR3 is 13 residues long. The CDR3 region has the DNA TGTGCCAGCAGCTTAGGGGATTCGGATGGCTACACCTTC. Translating it yields CASSLGDSDGYTF.

The J gene is TRBJ2-7, the V gene TRBV10-3; 7 bases are a match to TRBD2. J lost 2 bases, V lost 2 bases, and 3 bases had no gene match. The CDR3 runs 14 residues. The V gene's germline CDR1 is ENHRY and CDR2 SYGVKD. CDR3 loop: CAISEGEGPYEQYF. The CDR3 region has the DNA TGTGCCATCAGTGAGGGGGAGGGGCCCTACGAGCAGTACTTC.

To note about this clone: The same CDR3 can be traced to other DNA sequences in this sample. V usage is TRBV18 and J usage is TRBJ2-3; unclear D gene. Germline CDR1 and CDR2: KGHSH and LQKENI. CDR3 length: 13 amino acids. The V end was cut by 0 bases, the J end by 0 bases, with 1 base between. The CDR3 is CASSPPSTDTQYF. DNA for the CDR3: TGTGCCAGCTCACCACCTAGCACAGATACGCAGTATTTT.

This chain links TRBV12-5 with TRBJ2-5; D may be TRBD1 or TRBD2 (5 bases each). This CDR3 contains 18 residues. Germline V lookup: CDR1 LGHNT, CDR2 FRNRAP. V lost 2 bases and J lost 3, with 22 bases in between. CDR3 region: CASGLRGRGRMGKETQYF. In DNA, the CDR3 is TGTGCTAGTGGTTTGAGGGGACGGGGACGAATGGGGAAAGAGACCCAGTACTTC.